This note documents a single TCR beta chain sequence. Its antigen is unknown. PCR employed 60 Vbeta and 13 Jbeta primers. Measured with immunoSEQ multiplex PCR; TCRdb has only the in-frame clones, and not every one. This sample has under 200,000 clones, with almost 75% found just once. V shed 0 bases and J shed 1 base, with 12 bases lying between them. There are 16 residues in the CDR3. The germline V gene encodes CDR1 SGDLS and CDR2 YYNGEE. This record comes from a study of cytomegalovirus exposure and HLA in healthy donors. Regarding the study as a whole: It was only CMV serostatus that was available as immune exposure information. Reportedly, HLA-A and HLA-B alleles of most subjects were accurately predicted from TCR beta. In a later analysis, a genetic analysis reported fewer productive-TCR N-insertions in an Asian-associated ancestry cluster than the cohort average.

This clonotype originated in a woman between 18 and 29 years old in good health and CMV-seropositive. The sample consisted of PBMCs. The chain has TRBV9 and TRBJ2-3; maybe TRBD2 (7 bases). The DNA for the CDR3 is TGTGCCAGCAGCGTAGCGGGGGGCCCGGGCACAGATACGCAGTATTTT. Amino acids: CASSVAGGPGTDTQYF.